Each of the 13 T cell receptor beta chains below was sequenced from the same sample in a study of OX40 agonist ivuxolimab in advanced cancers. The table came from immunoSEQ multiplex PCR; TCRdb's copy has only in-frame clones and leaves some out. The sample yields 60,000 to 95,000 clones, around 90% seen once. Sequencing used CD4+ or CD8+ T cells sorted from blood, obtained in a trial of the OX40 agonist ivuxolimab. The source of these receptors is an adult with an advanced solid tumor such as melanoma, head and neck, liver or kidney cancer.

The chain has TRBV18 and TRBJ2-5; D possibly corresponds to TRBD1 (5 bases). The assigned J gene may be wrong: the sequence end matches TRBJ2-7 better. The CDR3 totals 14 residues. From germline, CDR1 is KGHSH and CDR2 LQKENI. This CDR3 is CASSPGRGPYEQYF. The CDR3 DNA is TGTGCCAGCTCACCAGGTAGGGGTCCCTACGAGCAGTACTTC.

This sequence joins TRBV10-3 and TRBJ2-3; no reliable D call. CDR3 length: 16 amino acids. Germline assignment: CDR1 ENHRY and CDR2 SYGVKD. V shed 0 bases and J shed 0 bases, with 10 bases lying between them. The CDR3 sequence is CAISESSLASTDTQYF. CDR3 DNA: TGTGCCATCAGTGAGTCCTCTCTGGCTAGCACAGATACGCAGTATTTT.

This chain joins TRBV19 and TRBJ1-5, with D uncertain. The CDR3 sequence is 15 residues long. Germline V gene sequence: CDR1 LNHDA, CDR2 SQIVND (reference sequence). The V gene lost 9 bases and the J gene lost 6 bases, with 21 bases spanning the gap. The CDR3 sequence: CARGVLMTLGQPQHF. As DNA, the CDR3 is TGTGCCAGGGGCGTTTTAATGACCTTGGGTCAGCCCCAGCATTTT.

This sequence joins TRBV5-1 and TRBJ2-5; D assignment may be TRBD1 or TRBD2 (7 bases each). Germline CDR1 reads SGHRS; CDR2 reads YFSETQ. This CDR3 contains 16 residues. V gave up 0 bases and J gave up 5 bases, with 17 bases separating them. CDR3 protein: CASSLVGGGSGETQYF. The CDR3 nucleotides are TGCGCCAGCAGCTTGGTGGGAGGGGGCTCCGGGGAGACCCAGTACTTC.

CDR3 protein: CASSRKGPGLGPFYNEQFF. CDR3 coding DNA: TGCGCCAGCAGCCGGAAGGGGCCTGGGTTAGGGCCTTTTTACAATGAGCAGTTCTTC. J is TRBJ2-1 and V is TRBV5-1; D possibly corresponds to TRBD1 (5 bases). Germline CDR1 SGHRS, CDR2 YFSETQ. This CDR3 comprises 19 residues. V lost 4 bases and J 4 bases, leaving 27 bases between the germline ends.

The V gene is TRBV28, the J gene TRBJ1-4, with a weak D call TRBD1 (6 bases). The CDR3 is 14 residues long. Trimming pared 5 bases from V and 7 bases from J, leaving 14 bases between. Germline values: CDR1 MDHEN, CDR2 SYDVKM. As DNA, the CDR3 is TGTGCCAGCAGTCCCGGACAGTTTGCTGAAAAACTGTTTTTT. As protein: CASSPGQFAEKLFF.

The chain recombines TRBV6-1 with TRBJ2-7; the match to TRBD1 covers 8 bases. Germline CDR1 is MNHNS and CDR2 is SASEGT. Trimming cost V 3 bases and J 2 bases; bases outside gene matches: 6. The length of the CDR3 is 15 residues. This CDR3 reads CASSETGVGPYEQYF. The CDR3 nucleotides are TGTGCCAGCAGTGAGACAGGGGTGGGCCCCTACGAGCAGTACTTC.

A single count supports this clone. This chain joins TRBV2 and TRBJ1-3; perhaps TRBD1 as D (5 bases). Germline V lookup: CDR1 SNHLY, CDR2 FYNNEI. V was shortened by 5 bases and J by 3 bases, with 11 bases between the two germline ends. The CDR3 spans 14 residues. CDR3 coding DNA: TGTGCCAGCAGTAAGTCAGGGAATGGAAACACCATATATTTT. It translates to CASSKSGNGNTIYF.

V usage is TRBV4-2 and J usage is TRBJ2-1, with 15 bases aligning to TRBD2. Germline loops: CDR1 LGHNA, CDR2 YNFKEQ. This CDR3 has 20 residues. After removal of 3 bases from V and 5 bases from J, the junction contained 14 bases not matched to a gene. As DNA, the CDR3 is TGTGCCAGCAGCCAGGATGGGACTAGCGGGAGGAGTCCCTTGAACAATGAGCAGTTCTTC. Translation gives CASSQDGTSGRSPLNNEQFF.

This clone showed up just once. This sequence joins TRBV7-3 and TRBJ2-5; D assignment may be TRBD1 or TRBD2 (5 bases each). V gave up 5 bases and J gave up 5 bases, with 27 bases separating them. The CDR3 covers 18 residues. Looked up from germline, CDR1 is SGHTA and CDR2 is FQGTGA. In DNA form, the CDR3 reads TGTGCCAGCAGCCAAAAAATGAGGGACCCATTGGAGGAGGAGACCCAGTACTTC. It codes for CASSQKMRDPLEEETQYF.

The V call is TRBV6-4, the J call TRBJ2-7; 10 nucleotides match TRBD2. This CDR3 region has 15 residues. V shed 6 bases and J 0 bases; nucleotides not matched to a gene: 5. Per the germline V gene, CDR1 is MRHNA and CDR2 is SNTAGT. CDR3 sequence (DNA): TGTGCCAGCAGCGTACTAGCGGGGAGCTCCTACGAGCAGTACTTC. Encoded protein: CASSVLAGSSYEQYF.

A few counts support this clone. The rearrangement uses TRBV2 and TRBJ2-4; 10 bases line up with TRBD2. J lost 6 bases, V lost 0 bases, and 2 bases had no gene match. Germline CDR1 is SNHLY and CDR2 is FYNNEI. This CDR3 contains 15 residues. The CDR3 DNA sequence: TGTGCCAGCAGTGAAGCCTTAGCGGGGGGAAACATTCAGTACTTC. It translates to CASSEALAGGNIQYF.

The CDR3 sequence: CASSVDLAGGKGNEQFF. DNA for the CDR3: TGTGCCAGCAGCGTAGATCTAGCGGGAGGGAAAGGGAATGAGCAGTTCTTC. The rearrangement uses TRBV9 and TRBJ2-1; 12 bases are shared with TRBD2. V lost 0 bases to trimming and J lost 7 bases; unmatched junction nucleotides: 8. Germline-derived CDR1 and CDR2 are SGDLS and YYNGEE. This CDR3 contains 17 residues.